This TCR beta chain was found in a study of blood T cell repertoires in COVID-19. Overall study context: Samples came from the United States, Italy and Spain, spanning acute and convalescent COVID-19. T cells, B-cell-depleted T cells, or PBMCs supplied cDNA or gDNA.

The germline CDR1 and CDR2 sequences are ENHRY and SYGVKD. This CDR3 comprises 15 residues. Losses at the gene ends were 6 bases for V and 2 bases for J; bases not matched to a gene: 6. Under the authors' procedure: Researchers report that nucleated cell counts were estimated from reference gene primer amplification. TCRdb's copy holds only in-frame clones and misses some; the assay was immunoSEQ multiplex PCR. That table is the source of V, J and clone size, and D and trimming were worked out from the DNA. The data show 100,000 to 150,000 clones, roughly 83% seen once. The origin of this receptor is a human donor in a cohort sampled during active COVID-19. The V gene is TRBV10-3, the J gene TRBJ1-3, with TRBD1 matching 8 bases. The sequencing sample was made of peripheral blood. The CDR3 nucleotides are TGTGCCATCAGAACAGGGGGATTAACTGGAAACACCATATATTTT. This translates into CAIRTGGLTGNTIYF.